A selection of T cell receptor beta chains follows, all from one sample in a study of blood T cell repertoires in COVID-19. Assay: immunoSEQ multiplex PCR; the TCRdb copy retains only in-frame clones and omits some. Counted here are 300,000 to 400,000 clones, under 95% occurring once; the ten biggest clones make up more than 3%. The sample comprised peripheral blood. The receptor set was obtained from a young woman who had recovered from COVID-19. The CDR3 runs from the conserved cysteine through the conserved F or W. The order of the fields is CDR3 length, J gene, V gene, CDR3 protein.

19 | TRBJ1-4 | TRBV6-4 | CASSDSKTCHRDCGEKLFF
8 | TRBJ1-2 | TRBV7-9 | CASSPDTF
16 | TRBJ2-3 | TRBV21-1 | CASSPPRPGGTDTQYF
14 | TRBJ2-1 | TRBV5-1 | CASSIQGGYNEQFF
16 | TRBJ1-1 | TRBV27 | CASSLLALGEVTEAFF
12 | TRBJ2-1 | TRBV29-1 | CSVGLAGNEQFF
14 | TRBJ1-2 | TRBV18 | CASSPRTRLLGYTF
19 | TRBJ2-4 | TRBV11-2 | CASSPPPGGGTLAKNIQYF
18 | TRBJ1-5 | TRBV4-1 | CASSQTLLGGYSNQPQHF
15 | TRBJ1-5 | TRBV5-6 | CASSEGSVSNQPQHF
14 | TRBJ2-1 | TRBV7-8 | CASSLARTGNEQFF
15 | TRBJ2-1 | TRBV5-4 | CASSLDSGSYNEQFF
15 | TRBJ2-1 | TRBV6-2/TRBV6-3 | CASSFSGSVGNEQFF
16 | TRBJ2-3 | TRBV29-1 | CSVEGGGRSGTDTQYF
14 | TRBJ2-3 | TRBV18 | CASSPAGRPDTQYF
15 | TRBJ1-1 | TRBV11-3 | CASSSRGWENTEAFF
14 | TRBJ1-1 | TRBV5-1 | CASSLGTGGTEAFF
17 | TRBJ2-1 | TRBV4-2 | CASSHLLAGVVRNEQFF
16 | TRBJ2-1 | TRBV5-4 | CASSPGLASPLNEQFF
18 | TRBJ2-2 | TRBV6-1 | CASSEATTGTLSTGELFF
16 | TRBJ2-1 | TRBV20-1 | CSASFPLPSIPDEQFF
15 | TRBJ2-2 | TRBV6-4 | CASSAGTGNTGELFF
14 | TRBJ2-5 | TRBV5-4 | CASRMGQSRETQYF
15 | TRBJ1-4 | TRBV5-5 | CASSLVAGGGEKLFF
14 | TRBJ2-5 | TRBV7-2 | CASSFRGGKETQYF
16 | TRBJ2-2 | TRBV5-6 | CASSLAPGAGTGELFF
16 | TRBJ1-1 | TRBV19 | CASSTTTGLTNTEAFF
14 | TRBJ1-6 | TRBV6-5 | CASSRQGLDSPLHF
16 | TRBJ1-6 | TRBV4-3 | CASSQDAETGNSPLHF
12 | TRBJ2-1 | TRBV10-2 | CASSEINNEQFF
14 | TRBJ1-6 | TRBV2 | CASSGQGRGSPLHF
13 | TRBJ1-6 | TRBV29-1 | CSVRTRGNSPLHF
14 | TRBJ2-1 | TRBV27 | CASSLTGVPNEQFF